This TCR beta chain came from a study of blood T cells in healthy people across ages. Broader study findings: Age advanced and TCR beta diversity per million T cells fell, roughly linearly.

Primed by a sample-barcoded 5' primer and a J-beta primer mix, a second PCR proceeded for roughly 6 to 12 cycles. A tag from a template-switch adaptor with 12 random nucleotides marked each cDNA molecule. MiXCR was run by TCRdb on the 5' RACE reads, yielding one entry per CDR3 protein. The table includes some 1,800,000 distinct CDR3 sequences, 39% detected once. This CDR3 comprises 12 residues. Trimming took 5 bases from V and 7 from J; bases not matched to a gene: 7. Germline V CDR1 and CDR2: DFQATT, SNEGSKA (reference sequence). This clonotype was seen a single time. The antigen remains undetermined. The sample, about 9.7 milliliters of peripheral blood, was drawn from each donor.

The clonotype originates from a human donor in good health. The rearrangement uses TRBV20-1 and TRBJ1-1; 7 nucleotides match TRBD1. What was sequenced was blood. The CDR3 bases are TGCAGTGCTCGACAAGGGGACAGTGAAGCTTTCTTT. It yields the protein CSARQGDSEAFF.